This TCR beta chain was retrieved from a study of blood T cell repertoires in COVID-19. Germline V gives CDR1 SGHDT, CDR2 YYEEEE. V was trimmed by 0 bases and J by 7 bases, leaving 10 bases between them. This CDR3 has 13 amino acids. Source study methods: Amplification of reference gene primers was used by the study to estimate nucleated cell counts. Produced via immunoSEQ multiplex PCR; TCRdb's table is partial and in-frame only. V and J calls and clone size are those listed in that table; D and trimming were worked out from the DNA. The table shows about 250,000 clones, with roughly four fifths occurring only once.

The sample consisted of peripheral blood. The V call is TRBV5-6, the J call TRBJ1-2; D not resolved. The receptor was isolated from a woman in her 70s with acute or convalescent COVID-19. The CDR3 loop is CASSLGSGSGYTF. In nucleotides, the CDR3 is TGTGCCAGCAGCTTGGGCAGTGGCTCTGGCTACACCTTC.